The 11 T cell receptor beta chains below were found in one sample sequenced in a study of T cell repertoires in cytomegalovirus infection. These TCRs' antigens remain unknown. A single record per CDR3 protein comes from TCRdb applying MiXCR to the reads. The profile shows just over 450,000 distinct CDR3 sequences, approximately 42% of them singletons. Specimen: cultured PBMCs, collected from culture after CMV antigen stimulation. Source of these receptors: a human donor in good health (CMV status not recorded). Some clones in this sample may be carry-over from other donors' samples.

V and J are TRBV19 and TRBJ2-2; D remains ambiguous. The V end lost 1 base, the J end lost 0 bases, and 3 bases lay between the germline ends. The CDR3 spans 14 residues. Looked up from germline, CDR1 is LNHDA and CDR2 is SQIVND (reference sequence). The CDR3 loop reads CASSIAPNTGELFF. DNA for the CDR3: TGTGCCAGTAGTATAGCACCGAACACCGGGGAGCTGTTTTTT.

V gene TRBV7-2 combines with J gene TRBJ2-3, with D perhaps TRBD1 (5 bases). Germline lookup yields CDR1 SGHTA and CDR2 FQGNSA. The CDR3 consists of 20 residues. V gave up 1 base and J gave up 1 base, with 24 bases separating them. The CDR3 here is CASSLGQPARVLVGTDTQYF. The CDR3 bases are TGTGCCAGCAGCTTAGGACAGCCAGCCAGGGTCCTGGTGGGCACAGATACGCAGTATTTT.

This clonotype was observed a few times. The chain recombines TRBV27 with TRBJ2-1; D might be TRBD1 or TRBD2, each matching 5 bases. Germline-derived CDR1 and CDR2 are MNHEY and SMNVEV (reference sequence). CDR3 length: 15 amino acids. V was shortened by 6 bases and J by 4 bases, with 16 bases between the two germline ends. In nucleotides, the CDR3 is TGTGCCAGCAGCCTAACTCCGGGACGGTACAATGAGCAGTTCTTC. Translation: CASSLTPGRYNEQFF.

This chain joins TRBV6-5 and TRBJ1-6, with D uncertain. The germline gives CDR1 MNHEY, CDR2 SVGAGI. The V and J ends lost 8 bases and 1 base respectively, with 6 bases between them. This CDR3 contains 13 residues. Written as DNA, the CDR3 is TGTGCCAGCGGAAAATCCTATAATTCACCCCTCCACTTT. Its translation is CASGKSYNSPLHF.

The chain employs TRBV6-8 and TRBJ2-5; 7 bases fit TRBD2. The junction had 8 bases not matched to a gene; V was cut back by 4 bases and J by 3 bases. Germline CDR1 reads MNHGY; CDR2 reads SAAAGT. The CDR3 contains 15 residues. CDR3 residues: CASSLGLYVKETQYF. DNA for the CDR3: TGTGCCAGCAGTTTGGGACTATATGTAAAAGAGACCCAGTACTTC.

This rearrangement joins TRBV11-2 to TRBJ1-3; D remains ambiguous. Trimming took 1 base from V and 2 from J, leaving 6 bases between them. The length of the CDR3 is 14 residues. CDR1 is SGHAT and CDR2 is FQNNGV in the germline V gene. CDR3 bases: TGTGCCAGCAGCTTAGGGAGCACTGGAAACACCATATATTTT. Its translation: CASSLGSTGNTIYF.

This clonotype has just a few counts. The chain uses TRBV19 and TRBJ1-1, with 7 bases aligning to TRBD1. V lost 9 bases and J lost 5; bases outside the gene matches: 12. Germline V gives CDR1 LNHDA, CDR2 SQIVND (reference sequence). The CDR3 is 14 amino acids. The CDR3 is CASRQGASRTEAFF. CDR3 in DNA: TGTGCCAGCCGACAGGGAGCCTCAAGGACTGAAGCTTTCTTT.

DNA of the CDR3: TGTGCCAGCAGCTCATTTCGATTACCAGAGACCCAGTACTTC. It encodes CASSSFRLPETQYF. This chain links TRBV7-2 with TRBJ2-5; D uncertain. Germline V CDR1 and CDR2: SGHTA, FQGNSA. This CDR3 is built from 14 residues. V was cut by 4 bases and J by 4 bases, with 13 bases left in between.

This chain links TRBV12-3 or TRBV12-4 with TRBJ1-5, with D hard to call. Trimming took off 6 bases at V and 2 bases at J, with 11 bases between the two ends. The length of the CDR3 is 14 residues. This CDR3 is CASSPTWGNQPQHF. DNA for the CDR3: TGTGCCAGCAGCCCCACATGGGGCAATCAGCCCCAGCATTTT.

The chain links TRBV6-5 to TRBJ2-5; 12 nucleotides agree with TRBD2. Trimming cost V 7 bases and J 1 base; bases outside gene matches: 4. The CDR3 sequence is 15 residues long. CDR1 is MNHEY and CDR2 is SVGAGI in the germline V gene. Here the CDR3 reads CASMRTSGVQETQYF. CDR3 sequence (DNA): TGTGCCAGCATGCGGACTAGCGGGGTCCAAGAGACCCAGTACTTC.

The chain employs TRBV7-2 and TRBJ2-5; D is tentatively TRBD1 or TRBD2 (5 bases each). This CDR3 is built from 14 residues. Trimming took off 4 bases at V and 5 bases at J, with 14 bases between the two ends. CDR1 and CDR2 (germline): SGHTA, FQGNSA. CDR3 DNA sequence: TGTGCCAGCAGCTACCTAGCAGGGCAGGAGACCCAGTACTTC. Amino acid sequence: CASSYLAGQETQYF.